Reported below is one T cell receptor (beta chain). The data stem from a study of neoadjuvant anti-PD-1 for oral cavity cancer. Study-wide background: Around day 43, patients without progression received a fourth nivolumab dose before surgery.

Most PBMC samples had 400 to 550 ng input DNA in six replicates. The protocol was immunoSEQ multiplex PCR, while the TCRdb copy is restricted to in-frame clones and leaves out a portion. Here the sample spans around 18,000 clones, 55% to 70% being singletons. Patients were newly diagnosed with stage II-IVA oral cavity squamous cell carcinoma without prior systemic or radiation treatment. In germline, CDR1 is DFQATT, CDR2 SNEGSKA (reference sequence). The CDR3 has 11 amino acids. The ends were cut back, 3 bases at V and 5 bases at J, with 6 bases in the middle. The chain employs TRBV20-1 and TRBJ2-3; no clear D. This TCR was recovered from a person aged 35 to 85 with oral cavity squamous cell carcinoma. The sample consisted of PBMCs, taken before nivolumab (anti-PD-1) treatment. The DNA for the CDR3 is TGCAGTGCTAGCACCTTAGATACGCAGTATTTT. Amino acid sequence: CSASTLDTQYF.